The rows below give T cell receptor beta chains drawn from one sample of a study of siplizumab effects on memory and regulatory T cells. TCRdb's table, derived via immunoSEQ multiplex PCR, lists solely in-frame clones and lacks some. The sample lists 70,000 or so clones; 91% were seen once. The sample comprised CD8+ T cells sorted from blood. The receptor source for this set is a human donor in good health. Each CDR3 is given with its conserved first and last residue. A D gene is named only where the DNA matches it firmly. Size is omitted from some rows. Given values are once, few, many or a class for expanded clones.

TRBV7-6	.	.	TRBJ2-7	TGTGCCAGCAGCACCCGACAGTCCATAAGCTACGAGCAGTACTTC	CASSTRQSISYEQYF
TRBV6-4	.	.	TRBJ2-1	TGTGCCAGCAGTGACTCAACTACCGGCTACAATGAGCAGTTCTTC	CASSDSTTGYNEQFF
TRBV4-1	.	.	TRBJ2-6	TGCGCCAGCAGCCGGGACCCAGGGGCCAACGTCCTGACTTTC	CASSRDPGANVLTF
TRBV6-4	few	TRBD2	TRBJ2-3	TGTGCCAGCAGCCGGACTAGCGGGGGCACAGATACGCAGTATTTT	CASSRTSGGTDTQYF
TRBV25-1	.	.	TRBJ2-3	TGTGCCAGCAGTTCAGACAGCTCCCCAGATACGCAGTATTTT	CASSSDSSPDTQYF
TRBV6-5	.	.	TRBJ1-2	TGTGCCAGCAGTTACGGGTTCAACTATGGCTACACCTTC	CASSYGFNYGYTF
TRBV5-1	.	.	TRBJ2-3	TGCGCCAGCAGCACGGAAGGGCTTCTTGGGACAGATACGCAGTATTTT	CASSTEGLLGTDTQYF
TRBV5-6	once	.	TRBJ1-2	TGTGCCAGCAGCGTGGCGCTCTATGGCTACACCTTC	CASSVALYGYTF
TRBV4-1	.	.	TRBJ2-7	TGCGCCAGCAGCCAAGTATTGACAGGACCCTACGAGCAGTACTTC	CASSQVLTGPYEQYF
TRBV13	.	.	TRBJ2-3	TGTGCCAGCAGCACTTTTCAGGAAGGCACAGATACGCAGTATTTT	CASSTFQEGTDTQYF
TRBV6-5	.	.	TRBJ2-3	TGTTCAACGCAGGCAGATACGCAGTATTTT	CSTQADTQYF
TRBV6-1	.	TRBD1	TRBJ1-5	TGTGCCAGCAGTGAAGCGGCTGGACAGGGAGATCTGCCCCAGCATTTT	CASSEAAGQGDLPQHF
TRBV7-9	.	.	TRBJ2-7	TGTGCCAGCAGCTTAGTGGGAAATCCCTACGAGCAGTACTTC	CASSLVGNPYEQYF
TRBV28	few	.	TRBJ1-6	TGTGCCAGCAGCCCGGGGACACGGTATAATTCACCCCTCCACTTT	CASSPGTRYNSPLHF
TRBV19	.	TRBD1	TRBJ1-2	TGTGCCAGTGCACCAGGGCTGGGACAGGGATATGGCTACACCTTC	CASAPGLGQGYGYTF
TRBV5-1	.	TRBD1	TRBJ2-2	TGCGCCAGCAGCTTGAGGGACAGGGGGACCGGGGAGCTGTTTTTT	CASSLRDRGTGELFF
TRBV28	.	.	TRBJ1-5	TGTGCCAGCAGTTTTAGTCTTCGGGCAGGGAATCAGCCCCAGCATTTT	CASSFSLRAGNQPQHF
TRBV6-6	.	.	TRBJ1-1	TGTGCCAGCAGTTCGGGACAGAACACTGAAGCTTTCTTT	CASSSGQNTEAFF
TRBV19	.	.	TRBJ2-1	TGTGCCAGTCGGGGGCGTTACAATGAGCAGTTCTTC	CASRGRYNEQFF
TRBV6-5	.	.	TRBJ2-2	TGTGCCAGCGGAGACGGGGCTAGGGGCACCGGGGAGCTGTTTTTT	CASGDGARGTGELFF